This T cell receptor (beta chain) was retrieved from a study of CD8 T cells in ankylosing spondylitis. Study-level findings and limits: Earlier authors reported some of these motif variants in reactive arthritis synovial fluid and blood. CD8+ disease-linked clones were present at relatively low frequencies in blood. Reports say disease-linked clones showed up significantly more in matched ankylosing spondylitis synovial fluid.

This clonotype occurred many times. Its antigen remains unidentified. The CDR3 length is 13 residues. Trimming cost V 2 bases and J 2 bases, with 7 bases left between them. Germline assignment: CDR1 MNHNY and CDR2 SVGAGI (reference sequence). TCR beta libraries were made by quantitative 5'-RACE with molecular barcodes. TCRdb redid the calling of the 5' RACE reads with MiXCR, one entry per CDR3 protein. Among around 300,000 distinct CDR3 sequences, less than 25% were seen once, and the ten largest hold around 3.2%. The origin of this receptor is a female donor with ankylosing spondylitis or in good health (not recorded which). The chain combines TRBV6-6 with TRBJ2-7; tentatively, D is TRBD1 (5 bases). The sample was blood, either unsorted or a sorted T cell fraction (not recorded which). The CDR3 sequence: CASSYDRTYEQYF. CDR3 nucleotides: TGTGCCAGCAGTTACGACAGAACCTACGAGCAGTACTTC.